This T cell receptor (beta chain) comes out of a study of T cell repertoires in cytomegalovirus infection. General observations from the study: Across the ex vivo response, the dominant clonotypes were HLA-C-restricted CMV-specific TCR beta clonotypes.

On this clonotype itself: Its antigen is undetermined.

The CDR3 is 16 amino acids. Looked up from germline, CDR1 is MGHRA and CDR2 is YSYEKL. The germline V and J ends were trimmed by 3 bases and 4 bases, with 16 bases remaining between them. TCRdb called the reads again in MiXCR, with one record for every CDR3 protein. The sample holds about 570,000 distinct CDR3 sequences, under 45% seen once. V gene TRBV4-1 combines with J gene TRBJ2-1; a possible D gene is TRBD1 (6 bases). This sequence was found in a human donor in good health (CMV status not recorded). Some clones in this sample may be carry-over from other donors' samples. The sample consisted of cultured PBMCs, taken from culture after CMV antigen stimulation. The CDR3 reads CASSQVGTLPYNEQFF. CDR3 in DNA: TGCGCCAGCAGCCAGGTGGGGACACTGCCTTACAATGAGCAGTTCTTC.